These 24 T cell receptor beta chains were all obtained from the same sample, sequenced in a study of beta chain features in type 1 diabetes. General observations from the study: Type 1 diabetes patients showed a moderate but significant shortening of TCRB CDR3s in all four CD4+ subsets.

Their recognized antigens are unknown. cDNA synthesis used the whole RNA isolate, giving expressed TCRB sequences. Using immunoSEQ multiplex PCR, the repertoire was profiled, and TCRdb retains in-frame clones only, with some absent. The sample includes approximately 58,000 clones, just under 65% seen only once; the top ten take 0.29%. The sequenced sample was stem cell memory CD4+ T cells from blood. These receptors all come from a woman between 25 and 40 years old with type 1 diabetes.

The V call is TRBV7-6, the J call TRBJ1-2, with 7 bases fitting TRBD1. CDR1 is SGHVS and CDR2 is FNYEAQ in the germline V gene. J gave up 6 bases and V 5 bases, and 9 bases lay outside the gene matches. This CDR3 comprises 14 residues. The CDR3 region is CASSPGQGGNGYTF. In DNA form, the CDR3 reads TGTGCCAGCAGCCCGGGGCAGGGGGGCAATGGCTACACCTTC.

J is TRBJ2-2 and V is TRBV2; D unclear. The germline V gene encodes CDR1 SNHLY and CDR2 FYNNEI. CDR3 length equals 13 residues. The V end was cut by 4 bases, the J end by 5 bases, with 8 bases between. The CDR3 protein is CASSAVATGELFF. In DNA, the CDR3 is TGTGCCAGCAGTGCGGTCGCGACCGGGGAGCTGTTTTTT.

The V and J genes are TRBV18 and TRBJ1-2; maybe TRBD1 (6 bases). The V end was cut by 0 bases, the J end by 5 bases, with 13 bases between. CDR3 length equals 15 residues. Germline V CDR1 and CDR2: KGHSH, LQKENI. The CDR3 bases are TGTGCCAGCTCACCACCTCCAGGGGATAGGTATGGCTACACCTTC. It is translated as CASSPPPGDRYGYTF.

The CDR3 sequence: CSVWDRRNSYEQYF. In DNA, the CDR3 is TGCAGCGTTTGGGACAGGAGAAACTCCTACGAGCAGTACTTC. The V gene is TRBV29-1, the J gene TRBJ2-7; 8 nucleotides align to TRBD1. Trimming removed 5 bases from V and 0 bases from J; junction bases left unmatched: 6. The CDR3 extends over 14 amino acids. The germline CDR1 and CDR2 sequences are SQVTM and ANQGSEA.

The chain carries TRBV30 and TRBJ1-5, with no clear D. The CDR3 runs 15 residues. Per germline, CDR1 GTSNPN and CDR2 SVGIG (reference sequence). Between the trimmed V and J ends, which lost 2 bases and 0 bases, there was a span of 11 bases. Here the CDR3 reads CAWSPDTYSNQPQHF. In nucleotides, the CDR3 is TGTGCCTGGAGTCCCGACACCTATAGCAATCAGCCCCAGCATTTT. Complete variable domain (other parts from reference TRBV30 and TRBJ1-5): SQTIHQWPATLVQPVGSPLSLECTVEGTSNPNLYWYRQAAGRGLQLLFYSVGIGQISSEVPQNLSASRPQDRQFILSSKKLLLSDSGFYLCAWSPDTYSNQPQHFGDGTRLSIL.

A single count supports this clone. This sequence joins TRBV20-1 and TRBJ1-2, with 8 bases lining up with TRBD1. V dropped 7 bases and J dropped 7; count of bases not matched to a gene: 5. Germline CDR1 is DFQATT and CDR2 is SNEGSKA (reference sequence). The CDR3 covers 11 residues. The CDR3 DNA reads TGCAGTGGCTTCCAGGGGGCTGGCTACACCTTC. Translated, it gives CSGFQGAGYTF.

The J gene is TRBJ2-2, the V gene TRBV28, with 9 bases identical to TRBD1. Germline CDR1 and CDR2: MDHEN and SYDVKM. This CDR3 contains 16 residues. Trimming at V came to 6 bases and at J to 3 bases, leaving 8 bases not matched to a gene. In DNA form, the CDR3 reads TGTGCCAGCAGCCCCCAGGGGACAGGGTACACCGGGGAGCTGTTTTTT. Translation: CASSPQGTGYTGELFF.

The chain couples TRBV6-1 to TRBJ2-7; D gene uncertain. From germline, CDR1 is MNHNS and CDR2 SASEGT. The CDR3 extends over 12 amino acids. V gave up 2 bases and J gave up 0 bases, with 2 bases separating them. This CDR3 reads CASSEYSYEQYF. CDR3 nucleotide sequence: TGTGCCAGCAGTGAATACTCCTACGAGCAGTACTTC.

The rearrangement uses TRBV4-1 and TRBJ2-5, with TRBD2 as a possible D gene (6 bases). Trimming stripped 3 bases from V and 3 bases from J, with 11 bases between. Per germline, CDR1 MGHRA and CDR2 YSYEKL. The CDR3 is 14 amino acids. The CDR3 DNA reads TGCGCCAGCAGCCATTCGCGCGGGGAAGAGACCCAGTACTTC. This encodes CASSHSRGEETQYF.

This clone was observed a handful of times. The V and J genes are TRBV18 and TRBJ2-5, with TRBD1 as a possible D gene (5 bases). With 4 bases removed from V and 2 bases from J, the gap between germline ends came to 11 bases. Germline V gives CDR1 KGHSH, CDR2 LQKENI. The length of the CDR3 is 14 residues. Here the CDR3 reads CASSHGQGQETQYF. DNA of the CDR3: TGTGCCAGCTCACACGGGCAGGGACAAGAGACCCAGTACTTC.

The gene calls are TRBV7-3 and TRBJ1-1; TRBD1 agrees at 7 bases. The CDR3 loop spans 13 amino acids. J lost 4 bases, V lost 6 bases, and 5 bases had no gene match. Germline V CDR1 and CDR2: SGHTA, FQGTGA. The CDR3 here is CASRRGRSTEAFF. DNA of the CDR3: TGTGCCAGCAGGAGGGGGCGAAGCACTGAAGCTTTCTTT.

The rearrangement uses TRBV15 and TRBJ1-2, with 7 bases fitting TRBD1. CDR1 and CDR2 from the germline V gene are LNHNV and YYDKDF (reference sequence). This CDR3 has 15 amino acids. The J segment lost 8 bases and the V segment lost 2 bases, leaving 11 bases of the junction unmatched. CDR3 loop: CATSRFSGQGDGYTF. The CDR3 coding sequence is TGTGCCACCAGCAGATTTAGTGGGCAGGGGGACGGCTACACCTTC.

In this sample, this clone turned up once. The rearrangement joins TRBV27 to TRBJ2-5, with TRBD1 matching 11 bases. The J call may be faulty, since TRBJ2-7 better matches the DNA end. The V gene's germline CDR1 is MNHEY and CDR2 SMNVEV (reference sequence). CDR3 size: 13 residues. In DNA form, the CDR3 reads TGTGCCAGCAGCGGACAGGGGGCTAACGAGCAGTACTTC. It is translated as CASSGQGANEQYF.

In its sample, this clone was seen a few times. The CDR3 protein is CASSSPGIGRENTGELFF. The CDR3 DNA is TGTGCCAGCAGCTCCCCTGGGATTGGCAGGGAGAACACCGGGGAGCTGTTTTTT. The chain combines TRBV7-9 with TRBJ2-2; TRBD1 might be the D (5 bases). The CDR3 consists of 18 residues. The V end was cut by 4 bases, the J end by 1 base, with 19 bases between. Germline assignment: CDR1 SEHNR and CDR2 FQNEAQ (reference sequence). Looking up the rest from reference TRBV7-9 and TRBJ2-2 gives the full variable domain: DTGVSQNPRHKITKRGQNVTFRCDPISEHNRLYWYRQTLGQGPEFLTYFQNEAQLEKSRLLSDRFSAERPKGSFSTLEIQRTEQGDSAMYLCASSSPGIGRENTGELFFGEGSRLTVL.

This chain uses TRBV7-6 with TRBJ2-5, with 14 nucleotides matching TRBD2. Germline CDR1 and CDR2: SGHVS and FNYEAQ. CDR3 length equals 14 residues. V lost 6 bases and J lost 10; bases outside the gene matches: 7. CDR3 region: CASRGLAGVRVQYF. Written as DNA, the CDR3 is TGTGCCAGCAGGGGACTAGCGGGGGTGAGGGTCCAGTACTTC.

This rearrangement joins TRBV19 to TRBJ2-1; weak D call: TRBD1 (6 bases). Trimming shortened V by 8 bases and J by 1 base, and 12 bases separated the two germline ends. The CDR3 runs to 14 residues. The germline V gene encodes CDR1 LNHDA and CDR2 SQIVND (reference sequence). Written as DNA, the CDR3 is TGTGCCAGTGAAGCAGGGGAGTCCTACAATGAGCAGTTCTTC. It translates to CASEAGESYNEQFF.

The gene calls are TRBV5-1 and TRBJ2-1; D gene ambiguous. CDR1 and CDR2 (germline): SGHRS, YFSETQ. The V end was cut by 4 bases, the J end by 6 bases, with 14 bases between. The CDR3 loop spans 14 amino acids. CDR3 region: CASSRLELVNEQFF. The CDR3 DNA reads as TGCGCCAGCAGCCGACTCGAACTTGTCAATGAGCAGTTCTTC.

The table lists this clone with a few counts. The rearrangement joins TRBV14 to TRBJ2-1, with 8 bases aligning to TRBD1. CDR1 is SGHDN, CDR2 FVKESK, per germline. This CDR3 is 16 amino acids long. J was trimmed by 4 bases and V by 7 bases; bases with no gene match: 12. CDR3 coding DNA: TGTGCCAGCACGCCTACAGGGACAGGCCAATACAATGAGCAGTTCTTC. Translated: CASTPTGTGQYNEQFF.

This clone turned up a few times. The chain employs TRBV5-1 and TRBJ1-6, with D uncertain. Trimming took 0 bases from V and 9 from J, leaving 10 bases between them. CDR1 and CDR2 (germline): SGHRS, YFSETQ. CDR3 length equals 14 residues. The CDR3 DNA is TGCGCCAGCAGCTTGGGACTCGAAGGTTCACCCCTCCACTTT. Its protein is CASSLGLEGSPLHF.

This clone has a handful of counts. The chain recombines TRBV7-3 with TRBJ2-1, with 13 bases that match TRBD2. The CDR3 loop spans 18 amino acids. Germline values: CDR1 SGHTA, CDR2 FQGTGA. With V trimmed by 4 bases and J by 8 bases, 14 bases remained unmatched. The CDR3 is CASSSGLAGTGYNDEQFF. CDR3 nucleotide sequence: TGTGCCAGCAGCTCGGGACTAGCGGGGACCGGGTACAATGATGAGCAGTTCTTC.

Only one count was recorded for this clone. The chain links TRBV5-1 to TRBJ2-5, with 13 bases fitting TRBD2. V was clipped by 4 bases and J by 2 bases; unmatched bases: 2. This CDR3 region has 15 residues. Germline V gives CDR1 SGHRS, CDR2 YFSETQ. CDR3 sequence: CASSGTSGKQETQYF. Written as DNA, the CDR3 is TGCGCCAGCAGCGGGACTAGCGGGAAACAAGAGACCCAGTACTTC. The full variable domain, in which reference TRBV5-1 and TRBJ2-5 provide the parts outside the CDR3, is KAGVTQTPRYLIKTRGQQVTLSCSPISGHRSVSWYQQTPGQGLQFLFEYFSETQRNKGNFPGRFSGRQFSNSRSEMNVSTLELGDSALYLCASSGTSGKQETQYFGPGTRLLVL.

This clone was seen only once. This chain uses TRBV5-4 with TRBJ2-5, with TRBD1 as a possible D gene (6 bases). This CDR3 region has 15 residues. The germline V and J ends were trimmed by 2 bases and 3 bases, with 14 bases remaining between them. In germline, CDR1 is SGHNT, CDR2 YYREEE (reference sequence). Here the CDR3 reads CASSFPGTLKETQYF. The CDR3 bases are TGTGCCAGCAGCTTCCCCGGGACATTAAAAGAGACCCAGTACTTC.

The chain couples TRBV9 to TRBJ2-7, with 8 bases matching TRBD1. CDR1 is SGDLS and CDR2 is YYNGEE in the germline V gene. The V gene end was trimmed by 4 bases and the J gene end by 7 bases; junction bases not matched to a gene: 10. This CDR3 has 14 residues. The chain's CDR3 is CASSRRDRPWEQYF. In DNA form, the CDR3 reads TGTGCCAGCAGCAGACGGGACAGGCCATGGGAGCAGTACTTC.

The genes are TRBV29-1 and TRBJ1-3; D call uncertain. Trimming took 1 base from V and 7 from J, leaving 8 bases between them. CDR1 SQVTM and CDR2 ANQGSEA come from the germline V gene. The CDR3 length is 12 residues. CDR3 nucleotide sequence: TGCAGCGTTGAAGTAACGGTGAACACCATATATTTT. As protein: CSVEVTVNTIYF.